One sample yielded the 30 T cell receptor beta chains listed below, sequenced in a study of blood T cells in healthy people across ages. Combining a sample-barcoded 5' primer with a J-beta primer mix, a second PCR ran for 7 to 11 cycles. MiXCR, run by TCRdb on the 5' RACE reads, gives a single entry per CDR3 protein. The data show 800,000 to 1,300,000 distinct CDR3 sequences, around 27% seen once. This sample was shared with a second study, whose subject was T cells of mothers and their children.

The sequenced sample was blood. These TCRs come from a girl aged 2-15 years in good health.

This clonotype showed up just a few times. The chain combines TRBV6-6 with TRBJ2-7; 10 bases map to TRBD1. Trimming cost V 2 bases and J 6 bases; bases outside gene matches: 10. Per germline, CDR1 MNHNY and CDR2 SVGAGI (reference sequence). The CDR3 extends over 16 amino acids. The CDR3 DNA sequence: TGTGCCAGCAGTTACGTAGGACAGGGGGTCGGCGGCGAGCAGTACTTC. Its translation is CASSYVGQGVGGEQYF.

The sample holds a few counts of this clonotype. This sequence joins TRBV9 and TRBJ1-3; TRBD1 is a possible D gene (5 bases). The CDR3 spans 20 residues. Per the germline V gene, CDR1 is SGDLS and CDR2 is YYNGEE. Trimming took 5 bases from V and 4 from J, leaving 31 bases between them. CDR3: CASSGLEGRLGLIVGNTIYF. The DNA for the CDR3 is TGTGCCAGCAGTGGGTTGGAGGGGCGCTTAGGTTTGATCGTCGGAAACACCATATATTTT.

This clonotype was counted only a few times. The CDR3 DNA follows: TGTGCCAGCAGTTTATCTAACAGGGTTTTTACTGAAGCTTTCTTT. Its translation is CASSLSNRVFTEAFF. The rearrangement uses TRBV27 and TRBJ1-1, with D possibly matching TRBD1 (6 bases). The germline gives CDR1 MNHEY, CDR2 SMNVEV (reference sequence). CDR3 length: 15 amino acids. The germline V and J ends were trimmed by 0 bases and 5 bases, with 13 bases remaining between them.

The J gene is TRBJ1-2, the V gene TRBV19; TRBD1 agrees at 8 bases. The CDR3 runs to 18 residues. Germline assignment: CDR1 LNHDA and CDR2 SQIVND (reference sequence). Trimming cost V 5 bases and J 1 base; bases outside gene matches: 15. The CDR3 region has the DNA TGTGCCAGTAGTGGAAGGGGGACAGGTCCTAACCTTAACTATGGCTACACCTTC. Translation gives CASSGRGTGPNLNYGYTF.

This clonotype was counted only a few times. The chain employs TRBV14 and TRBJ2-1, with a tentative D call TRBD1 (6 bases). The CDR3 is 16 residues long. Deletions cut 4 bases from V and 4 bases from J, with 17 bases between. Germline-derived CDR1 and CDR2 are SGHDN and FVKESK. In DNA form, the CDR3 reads TGTGCCAGCAGCCCCTCATACAGGGCCTATTACAATGAGCAGTTCTTC. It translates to CASSPSYRAYYNEQFF.

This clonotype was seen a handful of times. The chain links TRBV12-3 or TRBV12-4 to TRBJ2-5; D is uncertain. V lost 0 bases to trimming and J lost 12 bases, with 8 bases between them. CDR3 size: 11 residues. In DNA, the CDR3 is TGTGCCAGCAGTTTAGCGGACCAGGAGTACTTC. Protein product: CASSLADQEYF.

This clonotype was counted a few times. The CDR3 region is CSSTGETWYGYTF. CDR3 sequence (DNA): TGCAGCTCTACGGGGGAAACTTGGTATGGCTACACCTTC. This chain connects TRBV29-1 to TRBJ1-2; maybe TRBD1 (5 bases). CDR1 SQVTM and CDR2 ANQGSEA come from the germline V gene. The CDR3 sequence is 13 residues long. The germline V and J ends were trimmed by 8 bases and 5 bases, with 18 bases remaining between them.

CDR3 sequence (DNA): TGTGCCAGCAGTGTCGACGGGGTTCTCGGTGGCTACACCTTC. It translates to CASSVDGVLGGYTF. V usage is TRBV6-2 or TRBV6-3 and J usage is TRBJ1-2; no clear D gene. Germline V gene data show CDR1 as MNHEY and CDR2 as SVGEGT. V lost 5 bases, J lost 7 bases, and 17 bases lay in between. The CDR3 runs 14 residues.

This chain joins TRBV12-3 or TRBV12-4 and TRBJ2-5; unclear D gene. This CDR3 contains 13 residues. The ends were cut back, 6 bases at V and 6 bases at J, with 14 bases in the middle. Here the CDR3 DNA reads TGTGCCAGCAGCATCGAAGGGTTAAAGACCCAGTACTTC. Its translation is CASSIEGLKTQYF.

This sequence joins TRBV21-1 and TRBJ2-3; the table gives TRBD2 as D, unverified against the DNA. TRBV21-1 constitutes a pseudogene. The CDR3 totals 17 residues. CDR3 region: CASTCGRPPLCTDTQYF. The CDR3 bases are TGTGCCAGCACCTGCGGGCGTCCTCCCCTCTGCACAGATACGCAGTATTTT.

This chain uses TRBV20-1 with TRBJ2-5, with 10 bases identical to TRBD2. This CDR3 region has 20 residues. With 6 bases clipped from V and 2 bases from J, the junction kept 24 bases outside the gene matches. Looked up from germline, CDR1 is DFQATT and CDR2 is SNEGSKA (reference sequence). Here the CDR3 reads CSAYQSAGGQEAPIQETQYF. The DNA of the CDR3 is TGCAGTGCCTACCAGTCAGCGGGGGGGCAGGAAGCACCAATACAAGAGACCCAGTACTTC.

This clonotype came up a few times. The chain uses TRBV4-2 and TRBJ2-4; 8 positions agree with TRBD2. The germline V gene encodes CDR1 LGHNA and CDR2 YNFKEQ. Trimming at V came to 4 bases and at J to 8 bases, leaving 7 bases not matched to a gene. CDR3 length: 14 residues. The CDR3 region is CASSLGLGRDIQYF. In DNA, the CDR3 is TGTGCCAGCAGCCTGGGACTAGGAAGAGACATTCAGTACTTC.

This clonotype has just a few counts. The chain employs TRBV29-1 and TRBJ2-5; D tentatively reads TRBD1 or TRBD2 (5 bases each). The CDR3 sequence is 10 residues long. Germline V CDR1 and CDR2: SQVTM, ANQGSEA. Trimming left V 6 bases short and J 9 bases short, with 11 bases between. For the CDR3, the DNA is TGCAGCGTACTTCGGGGCCCCCAGTACTTC. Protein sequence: CSVLRGPQYF.

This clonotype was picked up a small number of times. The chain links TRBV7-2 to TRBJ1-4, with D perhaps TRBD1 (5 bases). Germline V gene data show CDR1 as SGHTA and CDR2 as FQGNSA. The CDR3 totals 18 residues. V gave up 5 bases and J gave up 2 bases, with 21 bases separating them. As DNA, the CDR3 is TGTGCCAGCAGCCCCCCGGGCGGCTGGGGCCCGACTAATGAAAAACTGTTTTTT. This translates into CASSPPGGWGPTNEKLFF.

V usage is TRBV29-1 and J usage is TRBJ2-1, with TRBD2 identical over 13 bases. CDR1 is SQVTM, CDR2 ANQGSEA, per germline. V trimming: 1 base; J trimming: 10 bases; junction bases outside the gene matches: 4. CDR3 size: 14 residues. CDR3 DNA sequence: TGCAGCGTTGAAGGTCAGGGACTAGCGGGGGAGCAGTTCTTC. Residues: CSVEGQGLAGEQFF.

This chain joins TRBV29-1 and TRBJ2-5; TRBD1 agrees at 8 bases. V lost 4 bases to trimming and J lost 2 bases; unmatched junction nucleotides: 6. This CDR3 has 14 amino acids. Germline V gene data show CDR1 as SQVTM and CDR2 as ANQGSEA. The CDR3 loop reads CSVVAGGLQETQYF. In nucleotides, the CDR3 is TGCAGCGTTGTCGCAGGGGGCTTACAAGAGACCCAGTACTTC. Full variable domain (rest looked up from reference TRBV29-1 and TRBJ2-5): SAVISQKPSRDICQRGTSLTIQCQVDSQVTMMFWYRQQPGQSLTLIATANQGSEATYESGFVIDKFPISRPNLTFSTLTVSNMSPEDSSIYLCSVVAGGLQETQYFGPGTRLLVL.

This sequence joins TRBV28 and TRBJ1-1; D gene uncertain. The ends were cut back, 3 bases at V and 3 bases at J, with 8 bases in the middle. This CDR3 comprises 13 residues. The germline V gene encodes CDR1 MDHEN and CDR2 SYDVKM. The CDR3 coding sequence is TGTGCCAGCAGTTTGCTCGTGGACACTGAAGCTTTCTTT. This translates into CASSLLVDTEAFF. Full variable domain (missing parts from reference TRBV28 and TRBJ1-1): DVKVTQSSRYLVKRTGEKVFLECVQDMDHENMFWYRQDPGLGLRLIYFSYDVKMKEKGDIPEGYSVSREKKERFSLILESASTNQTSMYLCASSLLVDTEAFFGQGTRLTVV.

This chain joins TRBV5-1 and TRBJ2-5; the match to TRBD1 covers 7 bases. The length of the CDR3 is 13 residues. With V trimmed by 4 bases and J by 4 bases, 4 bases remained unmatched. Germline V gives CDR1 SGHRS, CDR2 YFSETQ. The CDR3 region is CASSAQGVETQYF. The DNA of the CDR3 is TGCGCCAGCAGCGCCCAGGGGGTAGAGACCCAGTACTTC.

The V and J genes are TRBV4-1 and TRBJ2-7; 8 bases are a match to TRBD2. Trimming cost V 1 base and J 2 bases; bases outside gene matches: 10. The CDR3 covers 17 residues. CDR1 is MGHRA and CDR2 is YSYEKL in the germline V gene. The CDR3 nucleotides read TGCGCCAGCAGCCAAGTACTAGCGGAACAGCCGGCCTACGAGCAGTACTTC. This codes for CASSQVLAEQPAYEQYF.

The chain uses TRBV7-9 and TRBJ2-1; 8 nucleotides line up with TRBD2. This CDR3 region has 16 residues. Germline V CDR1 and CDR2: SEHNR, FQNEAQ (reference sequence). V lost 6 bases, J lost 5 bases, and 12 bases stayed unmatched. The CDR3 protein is CASSPFSGSRNNEQFF. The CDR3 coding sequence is TGTGCCAGCAGTCCCTTCAGCGGGAGTAGGAACAATGAGCAGTTCTTC.

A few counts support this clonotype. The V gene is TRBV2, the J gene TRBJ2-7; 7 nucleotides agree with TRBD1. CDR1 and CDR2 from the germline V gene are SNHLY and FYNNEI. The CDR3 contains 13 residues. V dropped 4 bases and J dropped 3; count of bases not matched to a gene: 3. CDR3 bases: TGTGCCAGCAGTGTAGGACAGGTCTACGAGCAGTACTTC. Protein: CASSVGQVYEQYF.

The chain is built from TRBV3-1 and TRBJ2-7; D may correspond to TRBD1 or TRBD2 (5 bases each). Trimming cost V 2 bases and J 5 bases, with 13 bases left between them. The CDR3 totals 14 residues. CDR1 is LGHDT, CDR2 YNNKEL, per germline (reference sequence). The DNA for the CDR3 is TGTGCCAGCAGCCAATCCGGGACCCTGGACGAGCAGTACTTC. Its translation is CASSQSGTLDEQYF.

CDR3 DNA sequence: TGTGCCAGCGGGTTCCTAACTGGGGCCAACGTCCTGACTTTC. As protein: CASGFLTGANVLTF. The chain is built from TRBV9 and TRBJ2-6; D not resolved. The germline V gene has CDR1 SGDLS and CDR2 YYNGEE. This CDR3 spans 14 amino acids. The V end lost 7 bases, the J end lost 2 bases, and 10 bases lay between the germline ends.

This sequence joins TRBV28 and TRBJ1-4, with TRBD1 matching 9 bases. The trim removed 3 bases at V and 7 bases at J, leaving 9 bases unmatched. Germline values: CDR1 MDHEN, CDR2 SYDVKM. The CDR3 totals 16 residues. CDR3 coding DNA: TGTGCCAGCAGTTTTTTCAGGGGGACAGGGAGTGAAAAACTGTTTTTT. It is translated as CASSFFRGTGSEKLFF.

CDR3 nucleotides: TGCAGTGCTAGTACCCCCGCTAGCGGGACTTACGAGCAGTACTTC. Translated, it gives CSASTPASGTYEQYF. The chain combines TRBV20-1 with TRBJ2-7; 9 bases line up with TRBD2. Trimming took 3 bases from V and 4 from J; bases not matched to a gene: 10. Germline-derived CDR1 and CDR2 are DFQATT and SNEGSKA (reference sequence). There are 15 residues in the CDR3.

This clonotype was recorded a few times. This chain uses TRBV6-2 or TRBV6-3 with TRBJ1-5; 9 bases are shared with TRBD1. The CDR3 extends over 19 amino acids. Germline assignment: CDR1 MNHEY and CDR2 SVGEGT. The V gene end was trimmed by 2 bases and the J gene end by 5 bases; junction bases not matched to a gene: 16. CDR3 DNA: TGTGCCAGCAGTTACCTTTACGACAGGGGGGTCCTATGGGATCAGCCCCAGCATTTT. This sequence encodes CASSYLYDRGVLWDQPQHF.

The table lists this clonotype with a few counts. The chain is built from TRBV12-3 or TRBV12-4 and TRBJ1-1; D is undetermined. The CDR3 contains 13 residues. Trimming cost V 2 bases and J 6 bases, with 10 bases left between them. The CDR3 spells CASSLNPPPEAFF. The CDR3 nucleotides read TGTGCCAGCAGTTTAAATCCTCCACCTGAAGCTTTCTTT.

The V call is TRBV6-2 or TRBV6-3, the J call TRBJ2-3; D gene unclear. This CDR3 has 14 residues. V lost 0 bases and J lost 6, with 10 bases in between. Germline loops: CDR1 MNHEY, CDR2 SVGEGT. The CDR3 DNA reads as TGTGCCAGCAGTTACTCGTACCTTTCTGATACGCAGTATTTT. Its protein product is CASSYSYLSDTQYF.

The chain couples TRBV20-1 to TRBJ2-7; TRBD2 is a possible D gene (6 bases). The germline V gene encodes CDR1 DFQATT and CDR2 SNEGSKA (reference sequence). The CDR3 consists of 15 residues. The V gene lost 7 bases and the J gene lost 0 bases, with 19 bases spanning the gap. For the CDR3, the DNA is TGCAGTGTGGGACTCCTCGGATTTAACTCCTACGAGCAGTACTTC. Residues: CSVGLLGFNSYEQYF.

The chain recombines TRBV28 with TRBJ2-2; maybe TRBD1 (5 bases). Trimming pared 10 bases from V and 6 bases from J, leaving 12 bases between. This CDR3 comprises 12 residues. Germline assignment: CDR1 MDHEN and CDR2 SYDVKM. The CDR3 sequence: CATGARAGELFF. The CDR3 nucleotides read TGTGCCACTGGGGCAAGGGCCGGGGAGCTGTTTTTT.